Listed below are T cell receptor beta chains from one sample, sequenced in a study of human T cells and chemical hapten exposure. TCRdb re-called the RACE reads through MiXCR, storing one row per CDR3 protein. The sample carries 130,000 or so distinct CDR3 sequences, about 9% recorded once. Sequencing used whole blood. These receptor sequences come from a male donor in good health. Some clones in this sample may be carry-over from other donors' samples. Both conserved end residues are part of each CDR3. D genes are given only for firm matches. Some rows have no size entry. The others give once, few or many, or a class for an expanded clone.

d_gene	v_gene	abundance	j_gene	CDR3nt	CDR3aa
-	TRBV6-5	many	TRBJ1-3	TGTGCCAGCAGTTACTCGAAGGTCCCGGTCGGCGGAAACACCATATATTTT	CASSYSKVPVGGNTIYF
TRBD2	TRBV10-3	few	TRBJ2-3	TGTGCCACCCGGACTAGCGCAGATACGCAGTATTTT	CATRTSADTQYF
-	TRBV29-1	-	TRBJ1-1	TGCAGCGTTTTCCAGGGGTCGTTGAACACTGAAGCTTTCTTT	CSVFQGSLNTEAFF
TRBD1	TRBV9	many	TRBJ2-7	TGTGCCAGCAGCGTAGGGGGACAGGGGGATTACGAGCAGTACTTC	CASSVGGQGDYEQYF
-	TRBV29-1	-	TRBJ2-7	TGCAGCGTCCTGAGGGCAGCCTATCCCTACGAGCAGTACTTC	CSVLRAAYPYEQYF
TRBD1	TRBV2	few	TRBJ1-1	TGTGCCAGCAGTCCCGGGACAGCCTCATTTAACACTGAAGCTTTCTTT	CASSPGTASFNTEAFF
TRBD1	TRBV7-9	many	TRBJ2-1	TGTGCCAGCAGCTTAGACAGGGGGCCCGACAATGAGCAGTTCTTC	CASSLDRGPDNEQFF
TRBD2	TRBV30	-	TRBJ2-1	TGTGCCTGGTCCCGACTAGCGGGAGGGGTCGATGAGCAGTTCTTC	CAWSRLAGGVDEQFF
-	TRBV5-1	-	TRBJ2-2	TGCGCCAGCAGCGATCCCAGGAATACGAACACCGGGGAGCTGTTTTTT	CASSDPRNTNTGELFF
TRBD2	TRBV20-1	few	TRBJ2-1	TGCAGTGCTAGAGGTCTAGCGGGGGCCTACAATGAGCAGTTCTTC	CSARGLAGAYNEQFF
TRBD2	TRBV12-5	-	TRBJ2-5	TGTGCTAGTGGTTTGACGACTAGCGGGGACAAAGAGACCCAGTACTTC	CASGLTTSGDKETQYF